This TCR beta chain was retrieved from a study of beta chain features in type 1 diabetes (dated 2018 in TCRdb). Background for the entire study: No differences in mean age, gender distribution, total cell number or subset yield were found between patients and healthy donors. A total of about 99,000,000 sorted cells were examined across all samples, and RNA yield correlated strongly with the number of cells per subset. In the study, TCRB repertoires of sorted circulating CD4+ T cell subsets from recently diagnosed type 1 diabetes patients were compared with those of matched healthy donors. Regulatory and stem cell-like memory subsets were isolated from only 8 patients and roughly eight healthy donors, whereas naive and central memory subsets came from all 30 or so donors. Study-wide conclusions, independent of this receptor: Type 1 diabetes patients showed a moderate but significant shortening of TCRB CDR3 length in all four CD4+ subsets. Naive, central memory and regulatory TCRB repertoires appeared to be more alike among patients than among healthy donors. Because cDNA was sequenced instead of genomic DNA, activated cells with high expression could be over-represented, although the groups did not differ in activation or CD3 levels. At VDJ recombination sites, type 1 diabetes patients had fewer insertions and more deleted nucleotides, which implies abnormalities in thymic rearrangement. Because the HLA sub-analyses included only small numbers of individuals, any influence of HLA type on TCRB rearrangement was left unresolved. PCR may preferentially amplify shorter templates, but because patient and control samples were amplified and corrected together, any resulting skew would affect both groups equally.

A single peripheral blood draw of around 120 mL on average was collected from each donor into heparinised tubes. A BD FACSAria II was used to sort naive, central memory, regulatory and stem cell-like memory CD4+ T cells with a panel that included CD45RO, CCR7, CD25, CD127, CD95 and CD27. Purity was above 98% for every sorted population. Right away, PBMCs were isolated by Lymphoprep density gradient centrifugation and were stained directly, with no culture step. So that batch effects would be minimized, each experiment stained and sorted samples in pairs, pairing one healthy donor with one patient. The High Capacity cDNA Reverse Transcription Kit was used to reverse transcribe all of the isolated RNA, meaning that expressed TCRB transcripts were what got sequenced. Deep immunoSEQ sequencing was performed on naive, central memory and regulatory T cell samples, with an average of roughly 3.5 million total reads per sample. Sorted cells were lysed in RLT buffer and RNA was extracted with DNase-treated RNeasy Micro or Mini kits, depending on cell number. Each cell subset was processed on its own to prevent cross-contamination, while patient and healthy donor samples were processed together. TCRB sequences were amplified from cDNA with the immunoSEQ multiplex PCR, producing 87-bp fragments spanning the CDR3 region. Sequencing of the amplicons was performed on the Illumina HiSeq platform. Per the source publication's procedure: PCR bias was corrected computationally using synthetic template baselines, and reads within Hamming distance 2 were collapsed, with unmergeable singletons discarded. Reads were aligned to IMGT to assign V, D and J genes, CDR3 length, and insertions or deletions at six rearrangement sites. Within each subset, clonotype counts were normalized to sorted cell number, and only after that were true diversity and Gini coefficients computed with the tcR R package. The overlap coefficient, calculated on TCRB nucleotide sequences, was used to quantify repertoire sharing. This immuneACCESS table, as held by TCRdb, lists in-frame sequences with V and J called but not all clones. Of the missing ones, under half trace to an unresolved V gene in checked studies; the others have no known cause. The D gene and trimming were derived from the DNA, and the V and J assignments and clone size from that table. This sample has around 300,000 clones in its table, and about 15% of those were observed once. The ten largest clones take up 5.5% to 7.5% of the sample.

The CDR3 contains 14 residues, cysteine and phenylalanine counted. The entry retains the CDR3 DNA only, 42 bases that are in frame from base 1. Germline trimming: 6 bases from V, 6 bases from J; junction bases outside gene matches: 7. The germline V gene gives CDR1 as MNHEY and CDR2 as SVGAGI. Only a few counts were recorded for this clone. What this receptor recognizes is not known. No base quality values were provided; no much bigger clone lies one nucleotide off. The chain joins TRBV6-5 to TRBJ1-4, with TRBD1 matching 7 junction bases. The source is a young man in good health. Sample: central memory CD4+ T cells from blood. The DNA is TGTGCCAGCAGCCCCCGACAGGGCTATGAAAAACTGTTTTTT. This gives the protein CASSPRQGYEKLFF.